This T cell receptor beta chain was captured in a study of blood T cell repertoires in COVID-19. Background on the study: COVID-19 samples from acute and convalescent phases originated in the United States, Italy and Spain. From T cells, B-cell-depleted T cells, or PBMCs came the material, which was cDNA or gDNA.

Authors' data handling: Reference gene primer amplification gave estimated nucleated cell counts. The table came from immunoSEQ multiplex PCR; TCRdb's copy has only in-frame clones and leaves some out. V and J calls and clone size come straight from that table; D and trimming were deduced from the DNA. The table has 200,000 or so clones, around nine tenths seen once. This CDR3 is built from 13 residues. Germline V CDR1 and CDR2: KGHSH, LQKENI. Trimming shortened V by 3 bases and J by 6 bases, and 8 bases separated the two germline ends. The origin of this receptor is a man between 65 and 85 years old with active or convalescent COVID-19. The rearrangement joins TRBV18 to TRBJ2-2, with a weak D call TRBD1 (6 bases). The specimen sequenced was peripheral blood. The CDR3 DNA is TGTGCCAGCTCACCGTCAGGGGCCGGGGAGCTGTTTTTT. The encoded protein is CASSPSGAGELFF.